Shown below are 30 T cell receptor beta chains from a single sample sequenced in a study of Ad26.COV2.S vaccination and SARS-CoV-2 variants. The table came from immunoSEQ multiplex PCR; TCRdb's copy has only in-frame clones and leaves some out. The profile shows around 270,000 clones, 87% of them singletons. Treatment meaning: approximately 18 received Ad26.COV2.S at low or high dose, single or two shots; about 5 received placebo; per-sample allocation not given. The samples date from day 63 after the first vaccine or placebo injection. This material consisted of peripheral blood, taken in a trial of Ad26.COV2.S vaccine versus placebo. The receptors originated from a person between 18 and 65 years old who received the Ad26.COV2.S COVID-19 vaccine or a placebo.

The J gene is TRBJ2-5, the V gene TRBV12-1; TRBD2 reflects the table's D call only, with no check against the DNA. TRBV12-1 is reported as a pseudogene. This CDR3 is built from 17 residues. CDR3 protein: CASSFARLAGSQETQYF. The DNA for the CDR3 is TGTGCCAGCAGCTTTGCGCGACTAGCGGGATCCCAAGAGACCCAGTACTTC.

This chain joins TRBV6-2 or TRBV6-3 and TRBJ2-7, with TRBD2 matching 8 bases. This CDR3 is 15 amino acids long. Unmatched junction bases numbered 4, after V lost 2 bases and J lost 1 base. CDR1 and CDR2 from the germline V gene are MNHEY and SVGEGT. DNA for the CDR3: TGTGCCAGCAGTTACGGGGCGGGAGGTTCCTACGAGCAGTACGTC. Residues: CASSYGAGGSYEQYV.

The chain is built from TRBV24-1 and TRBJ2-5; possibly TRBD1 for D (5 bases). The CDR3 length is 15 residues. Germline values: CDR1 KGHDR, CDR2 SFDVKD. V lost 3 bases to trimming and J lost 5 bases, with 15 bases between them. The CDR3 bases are TGTGCCACCAGTGATCGGAGTACAGGTCGGGAGACCCAGTACTTC. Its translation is CATSDRSTGRETQYF.

The CDR3 reads CATSGGGASETQYF. CDR3 DNA sequence: TGTGCCACCAGCGGGGGCGGGGCGTCGGAGACCCAGTACTTC. The chain joins TRBV15 to TRBJ2-5; D might be TRBD1 or TRBD2, each matching 6 bases. The V and J ends lost 5 bases and 5 bases respectively, with 15 bases between them. Germline assignment: CDR1 LNHNV and CDR2 YYDKDF (reference sequence). The CDR3 covers 14 residues.

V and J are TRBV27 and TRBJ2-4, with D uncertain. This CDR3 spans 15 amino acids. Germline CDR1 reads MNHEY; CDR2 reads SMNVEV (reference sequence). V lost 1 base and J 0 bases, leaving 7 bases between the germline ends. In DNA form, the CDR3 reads TGTGCCAGCAGTTTATGGCCAACAGCCAAAAACATTCAGTACTTC. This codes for CASSLWPTAKNIQYF.

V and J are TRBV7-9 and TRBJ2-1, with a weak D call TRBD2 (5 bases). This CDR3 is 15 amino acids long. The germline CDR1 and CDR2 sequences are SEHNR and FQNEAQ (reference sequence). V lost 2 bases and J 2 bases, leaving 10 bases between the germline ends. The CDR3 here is CASSLPSGTYNEQFF. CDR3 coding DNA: TGTGCCAGCAGCTTACCGAGCGGCACCTACAATGAGCAGTTCTTC.

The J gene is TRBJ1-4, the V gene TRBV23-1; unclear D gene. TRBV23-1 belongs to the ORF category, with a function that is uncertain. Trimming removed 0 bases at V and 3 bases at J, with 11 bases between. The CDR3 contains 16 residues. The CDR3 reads CASSQSKPTPNEKLFF. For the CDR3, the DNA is TGCGCCAGCAGTCAATCGAAACCAACCCCTAATGAAAAACTGTTTTTT.

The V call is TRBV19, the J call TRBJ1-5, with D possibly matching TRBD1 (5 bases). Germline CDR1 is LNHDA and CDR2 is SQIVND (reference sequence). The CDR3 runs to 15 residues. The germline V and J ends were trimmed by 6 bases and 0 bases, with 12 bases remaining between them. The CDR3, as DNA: TGTGCCAGTAGGGGGACTGATTATAGCAATCAGCCCCAGCATTTT. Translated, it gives CASRGTDYSNQPQHF.

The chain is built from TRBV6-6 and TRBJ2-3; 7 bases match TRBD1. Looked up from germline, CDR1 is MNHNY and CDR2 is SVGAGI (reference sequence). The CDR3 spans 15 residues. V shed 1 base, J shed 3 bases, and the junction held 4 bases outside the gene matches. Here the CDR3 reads CASSYLRQGTDTQYF. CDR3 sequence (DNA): TGTGCCAGCAGTTACTTGAGACAGGGTACAGATACGCAGTATTTT.

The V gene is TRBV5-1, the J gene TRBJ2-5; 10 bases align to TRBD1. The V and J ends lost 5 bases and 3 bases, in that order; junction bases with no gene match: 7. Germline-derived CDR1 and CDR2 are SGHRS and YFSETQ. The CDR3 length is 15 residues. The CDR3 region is CASSPPGQGKETQYF. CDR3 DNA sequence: TGCGCCAGCAGTCCTCCGGGACAGGGGAAAGAGACCCAGTACTTC.

The CDR3 bases are TGTGCCTGGAGTGTACGGGGACAGGGTCATCAGCCCCAGCATTTT. This codes for CAWSVRGQGHQPQHF. V is TRBV30 and J is TRBJ1-5, with TRBD1 identical over 9 bases. V lost 0 bases to trimming and J lost 5 bases; unmatched junction nucleotides: 5. From germline, CDR1 is GTSNPN and CDR2 SVGIG (reference sequence). The CDR3 extends over 15 amino acids.

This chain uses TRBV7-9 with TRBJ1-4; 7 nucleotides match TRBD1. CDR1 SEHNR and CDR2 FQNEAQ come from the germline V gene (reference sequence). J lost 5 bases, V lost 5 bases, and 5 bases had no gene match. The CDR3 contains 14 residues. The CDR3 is CASSKRQGNEKLFF. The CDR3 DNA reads TGTGCCAGCAGCAAAAGACAGGGAAATGAAAAACTGTTTTTT.

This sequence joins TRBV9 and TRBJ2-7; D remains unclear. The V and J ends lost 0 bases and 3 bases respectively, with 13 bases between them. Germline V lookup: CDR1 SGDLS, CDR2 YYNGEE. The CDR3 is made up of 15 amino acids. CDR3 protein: CASSVGTSKYYEQYF. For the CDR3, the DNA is TGTGCCAGCAGCGTAGGGACCAGTAAGTACTACGAGCAGTACTTC.

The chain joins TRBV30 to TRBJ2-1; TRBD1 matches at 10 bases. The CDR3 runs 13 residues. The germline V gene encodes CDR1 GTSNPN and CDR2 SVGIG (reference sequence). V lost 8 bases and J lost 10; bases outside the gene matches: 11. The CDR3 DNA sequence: TGTGCCAGGGGCGGGACAGGGGATCAGGAGCAGTTCTTC. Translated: CARGGTGDQEQFF. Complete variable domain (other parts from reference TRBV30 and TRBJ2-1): SQTIHQWPATLVQPVGSPLSLECTVEGTSNPNLYWYRQAAGRGLQLLFYSVGIGQISSEVPQNLSASRPQDRQFILSSKKLLLSDSGFYLCARGGTGDQEQFFGPGTRLTVL.

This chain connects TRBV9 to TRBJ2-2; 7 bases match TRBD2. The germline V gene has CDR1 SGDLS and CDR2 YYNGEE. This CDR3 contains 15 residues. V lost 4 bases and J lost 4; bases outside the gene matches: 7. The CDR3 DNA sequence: TGTGCCAGCAGCCCCGGCATAGCGGGCACCGGGGAGCTGTTTTTT. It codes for CASSPGIAGTGELFF.

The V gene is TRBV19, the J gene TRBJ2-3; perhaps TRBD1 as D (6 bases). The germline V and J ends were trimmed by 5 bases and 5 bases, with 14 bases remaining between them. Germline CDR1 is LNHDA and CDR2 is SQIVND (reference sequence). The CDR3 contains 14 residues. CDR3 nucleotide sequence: TGTGCCAGTAGTCCAGGACAGAGAATAGATACGCAGTATTTT. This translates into CASSPGQRIDTQYF.

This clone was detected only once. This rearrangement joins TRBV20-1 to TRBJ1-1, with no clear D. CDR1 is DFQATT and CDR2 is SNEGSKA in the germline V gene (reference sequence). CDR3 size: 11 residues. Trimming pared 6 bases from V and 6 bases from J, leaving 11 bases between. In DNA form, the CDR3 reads TGCAGTGCGCCGGACTTAGCTGAAGCTTTCTTT. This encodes CSAPDLAEAFF.

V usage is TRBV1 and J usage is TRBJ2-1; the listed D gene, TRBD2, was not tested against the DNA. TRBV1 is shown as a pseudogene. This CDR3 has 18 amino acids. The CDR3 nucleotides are TGCACCAGCAGCCAAGATTCGGGTAGCGGGGAGGGATACAATGAGCAGTTCTTC. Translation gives CTSSQDSGSGEGYNEQFF.

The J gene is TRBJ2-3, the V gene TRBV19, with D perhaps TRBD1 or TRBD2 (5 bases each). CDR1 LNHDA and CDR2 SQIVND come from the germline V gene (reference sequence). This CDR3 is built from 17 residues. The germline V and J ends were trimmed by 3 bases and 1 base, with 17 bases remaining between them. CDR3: CASSITGPSLGTDTQYF. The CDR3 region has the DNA TGTGCCAGTAGTATTACGGGACCGTCCCTCGGCACAGATACGCAGTATTTT.

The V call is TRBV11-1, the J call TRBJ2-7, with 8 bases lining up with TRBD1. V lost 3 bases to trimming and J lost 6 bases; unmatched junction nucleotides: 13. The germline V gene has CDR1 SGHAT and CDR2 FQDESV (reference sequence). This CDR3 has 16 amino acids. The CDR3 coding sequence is TGTGCCAGCAGCTTGGCAGGGGGCGAGGGGTTGAGCGAGCAGTACTTC. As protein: CASSLAGGEGLSEQYF. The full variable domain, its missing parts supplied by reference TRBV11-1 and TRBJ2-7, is EAEVAQSPRYKITEKSQAVAFWCDPISGHATLYWYRQILGQGPELLVQFQDESVVDDSQLPKDRFSAERLKGVDSTLKIQPAELGDSAMYLCASSLAGGEGLSEQYFGPGTRLTVT.

This chain's CDR3 is CASSFGSVRRGDEQFF. The CDR3 bases are TGTGCCAGCAGCTTTGGTTCCGTGAGGAGGGGCGATGAGCAGTTCTTC. The chain couples TRBV5-4 to TRBJ2-1, with a possible D match to TRBD2 (6 bases). With 2 bases removed from V and 8 bases from J, the gap between germline ends came to 20 bases. There are 16 residues in the CDR3. Germline V gives CDR1 SGHNT, CDR2 YYREEE (reference sequence).

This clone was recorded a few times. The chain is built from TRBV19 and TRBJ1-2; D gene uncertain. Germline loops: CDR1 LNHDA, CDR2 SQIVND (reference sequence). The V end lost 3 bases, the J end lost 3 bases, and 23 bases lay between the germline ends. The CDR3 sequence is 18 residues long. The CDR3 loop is CASSMSSNPIGSHYGYTF. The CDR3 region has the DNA TGTGCCAGTAGTATGTCCAGTAACCCCATCGGGTCCCACTATGGCTACACCTTC.

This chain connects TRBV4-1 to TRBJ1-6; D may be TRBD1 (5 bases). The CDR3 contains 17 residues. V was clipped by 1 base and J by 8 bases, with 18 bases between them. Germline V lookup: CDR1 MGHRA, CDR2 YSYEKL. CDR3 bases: TGCGCCAGCAGCCAAGCCGAGGCAGGGAGGAGGGATTCACCCCTCCACTTT. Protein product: CASSQAEAGRRDSPLHF.

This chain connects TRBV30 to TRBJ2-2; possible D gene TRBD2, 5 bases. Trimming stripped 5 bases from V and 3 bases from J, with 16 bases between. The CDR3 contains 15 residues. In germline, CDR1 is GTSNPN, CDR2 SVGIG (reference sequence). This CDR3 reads CAWAGRGLHTGELFF. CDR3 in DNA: TGTGCCTGGGCCGGACGGGGTTTGCACACCGGGGAGCTGTTTTTT.

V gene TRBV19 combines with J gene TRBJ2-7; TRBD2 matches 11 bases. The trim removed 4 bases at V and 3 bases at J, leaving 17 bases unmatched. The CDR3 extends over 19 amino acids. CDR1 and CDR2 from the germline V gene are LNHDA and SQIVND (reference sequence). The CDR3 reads CASSNFVVWGTSGNYEQYF. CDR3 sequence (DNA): TGTGCCAGTAGTAATTTCGTTGTGTGGGGGACTAGCGGAAACTACGAGCAGTACTTC.

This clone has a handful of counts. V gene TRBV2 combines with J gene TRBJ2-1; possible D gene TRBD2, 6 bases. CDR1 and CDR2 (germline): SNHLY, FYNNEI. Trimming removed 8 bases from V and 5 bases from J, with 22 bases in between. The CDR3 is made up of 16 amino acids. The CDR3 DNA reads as TGTGCCAGCTCAAAAGAGGCGGGACTGGGGAACAATGAGCAGTTCTTC. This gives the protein CASSKEAGLGNNEQFF.

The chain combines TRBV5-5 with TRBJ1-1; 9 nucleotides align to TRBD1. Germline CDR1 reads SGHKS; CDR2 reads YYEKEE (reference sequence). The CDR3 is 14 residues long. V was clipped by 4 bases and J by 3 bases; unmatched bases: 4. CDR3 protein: CASSAGTGHTEAFF. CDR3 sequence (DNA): TGTGCCAGCAGCGCCGGGACAGGGCACACTGAAGCTTTCTTT.

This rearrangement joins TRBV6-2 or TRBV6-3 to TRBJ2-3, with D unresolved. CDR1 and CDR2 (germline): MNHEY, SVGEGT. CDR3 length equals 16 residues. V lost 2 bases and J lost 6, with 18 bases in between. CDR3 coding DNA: TGTGCCAGCAGTTACCTGCGGACCGTACCCTTGGATACGCAGTATTTT. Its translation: CASSYLRTVPLDTQYF.

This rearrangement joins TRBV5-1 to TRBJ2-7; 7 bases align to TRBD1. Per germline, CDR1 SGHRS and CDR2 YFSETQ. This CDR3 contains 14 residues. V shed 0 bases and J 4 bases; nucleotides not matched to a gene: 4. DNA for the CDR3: TGCGCCAGCAGCTTGGACAGGGGTCTATACGAGCAGTACTTC. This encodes CASSLDRGLYEQYF.

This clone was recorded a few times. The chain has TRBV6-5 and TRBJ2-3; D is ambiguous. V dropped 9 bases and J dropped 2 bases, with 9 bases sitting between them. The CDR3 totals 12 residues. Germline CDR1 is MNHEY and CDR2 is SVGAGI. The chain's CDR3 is CASKEATDTQYF. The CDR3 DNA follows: TGTGCCAGTAAGGAAGCCACAGATACGCAGTATTTT.